Each of the 10 T cell receptor beta chains below was sequenced from the same sample in a study of control samples from healthy donors and cancer patients. Here immunoSEQ multiplex PCR was the method, and the copy in TCRdb shows in-frame clones only, minus some. The sample yields some 100,000 clones, more than 75% seen once. Specimen: blood. These receptors all come from a woman between 45 and 65 years old in good health.

The rearrangement uses TRBV5-1 and TRBJ2-5; D possibly corresponds to TRBD2 (6 bases). CDR3 length equals 15 residues. Germline-derived CDR1 and CDR2 are SGHRS and YFSETQ. V lost 3 bases and J 5 bases, leaving 17 bases between the germline ends. The CDR3 sequence is CASSSTLQSGETQYF. DNA for the CDR3: TGCGCCAGCAGCTCAACCTTACAGAGCGGGGAGACCCAGTACTTC.

The chain carries TRBV19 and TRBJ2-5; D is undetermined. V lost 5 bases and J lost 1, with 14 bases in between. This CDR3 is 15 amino acids long. The germline V gene has CDR1 LNHDA and CDR2 SQIVND (reference sequence). DNA for the CDR3: TGTGCCAGTAGTCCATGGCCCTTCCCCCAAGAGACCCAGTACTTC. Translating it yields CASSPWPFPQETQYF. Full variable domain (outside the CDR3, taken from reference TRBV19 and TRBJ2-5): DGGITQSPKYLFRKEGQNVTLSCEQNLNHDAMYWYRQDPGQGLRLIYYSQIVNDFQKGDIAEGYSVSREKKESFPLTVTSAQKNPTAFYLCASSPWPFPQETQYFGPGTRLLVL.

This chain uses TRBV9 with TRBJ2-6, with D unclear. There are 14 residues in the CDR3. V was pared by 6 bases and J by 1 base, with 8 bases between. Germline CDR1 and CDR2: SGDLS and YYNGEE. DNA of the CDR3: TGTGCCAGCACGTATGGGTCTGGGGCCAACGTCCTGACTTTC. Its protein product is CASTYGSGANVLTF.

The count of this clone is one. It is likely a read error, because the conserved phenylalanine at the end of the CDR3 is missing. Because the CDR3's place on the DNA is in doubt, the DNA is left out and the CDR3 is given as listed by TCRdb. The chain carries TRBV5-8 and TRBJ2-4; TRBD2 was called by the table and not checked on the DNA. The CDR3 length equals 13 residues, ends included. Germline CDR1 and CDR2: SGHTS and YDEGEE. CDR3 loop: CASWGGGPTFDLY.

The chain links TRBV5-4 to TRBJ2-7; D is perhaps TRBD1 or TRBD2 (5 bases each). CDR1 is SGHNT and CDR2 is YYREEE in the germline V gene (reference sequence). This CDR3 is 17 amino acids long. V lost 5 bases to trimming and J lost 1 base, with 22 bases between them. CDR3 nucleotides: TGTGCCAGCAGTCGAGGACCTCGGGACGGGTCATCCTACGAGCAGTACGTC. The encoded protein is CASSRGPRDGSSYEQYV.

Here the CDR3 reads CAWSVQGAREQYV. In nucleotides, the CDR3 is TGTGCCTGGAGTGTACAAGGGGCTCGCGAGCAGTACGTC. This rearrangement joins TRBV30 to TRBJ2-7, with D perhaps TRBD1 (5 bases). Germline V CDR1 and CDR2: GTSNPN, SVGIG (reference sequence). With 0 bases removed from V and 6 bases from J, the gap between germline ends came to 12 bases. This CDR3 spans 13 amino acids.

V gene TRBV19 combines with J gene TRBJ1-4; 8 nucleotides match TRBD1. This CDR3 spans 15 amino acids. CDR1 LNHDA and CDR2 SQIVND come from the germline V gene (reference sequence). J lost 11 bases, V lost 3 bases, and 11 bases had no gene match. The CDR3 spells CASSITPGGAGKLFF. CDR3 DNA sequence: TGTGCCAGTAGTATCACCCCAGGGGGCGCTGGGAAACTGTTTTTT.

The genes are TRBV5-6 and TRBJ2-1; TRBD1 matches 7 bases. Germline V gives CDR1 SGHDT, CDR2 YYEEEE. V shed 4 bases and J 6 bases; nucleotides not matched to a gene: 16. The CDR3 has 17 residues. The CDR3 loop reads CASSNRDSANTGNEQFF. CDR3 DNA: TGTGCCAGCAGCAACCGGGACAGCGCCAATACGGGCAATGAGCAGTTCTTC.

A remark on this clone: Relative to the germline gene, one junction end is altered; a read error may explain this. The rearrangement uses TRBV20-1 and TRBJ1-2; D unclear. CDR3 length equals 9 residues. Germline-derived CDR1 and CDR2 are DFQATT and SNEGSKA (reference sequence). The CDR3 nucleotides are TGCAGTGCCCAAATAGGACCGATCTTC. Protein: CSAQIGPIF.

The chain is built from TRBV7-7 and TRBJ2-3, with TRBD2 matching 8 bases. V lost 6 bases, J lost 0 bases, and 5 bases stayed unmatched. Germline V gene data show CDR1 as SSHAT and CDR2 as FNYEAQ (reference sequence). The CDR3 loop spans 15 amino acids. The CDR3 DNA follows: TGTGCCAGCAGTTCGGGGGGGGCTAGCACAGATACGCAGTATTTT. Protein: CASSSGGASTDTQYF.